This entry lists 13 T cell receptor beta chains sequenced from one sample in a study of beta chain features in type 1 diabetes. The study's findings and limits: Moderate but significant shortening of TCRB CDR3s was recorded in all four CD4+ subsets from Type 1 diabetes patients.

Expressed TCRB transcripts were sequenced because the isolated RNA had all been reverse transcribed beforehand. TCRdb keeps only in-frame clones here, not all; method: immunoSEQ multiplex PCR. The table records roughly 150,000 clones, about 8.3% of them present only once. No cognate antigen is known for these TCRs. Specimen: central memory CD4+ T cells from blood. The receptors were gathered from a woman under 30 with type 1 diabetes.

This clone came up a few times. The chain is built from TRBV5-6 and TRBJ2-1; D possibly corresponds to TRBD2 (5 bases). Germline loops: CDR1 SGHDT, CDR2 YYEEEE. The CDR3 has 14 residues. With 2 bases removed from V and 9 bases from J, the gap between germline ends came to 15 bases. The CDR3 DNA reads as TGTGCCAGCAGCTTCGAGCGGCGAGGGAGTGAGCAGTTCTTC. Protein: CASSFERRGSEQFF.

V usage is TRBV10-3 and J usage is TRBJ2-7; 8 nucleotides line up with TRBD2. This CDR3 is built from 15 residues. V lost 3 bases and J lost 4; bases outside the gene matches: 8. CDR1 is ENHRY and CDR2 is SYGVKD in the germline V gene. The CDR3 DNA reads TGTGCCATCAGTGACGGGGGGGACCGAAAGTACGAGCAGTACTTC. Protein sequence: CAISDGGDRKYEQYF.

This clone is medium-sized by share. The rearrangement links TRBV7-2 to TRBJ2-1; TRBD2 might be the D (5 bases). The CDR3 consists of 13 residues. Per germline, CDR1 SGHTA and CDR2 FQGNSA. The V and J ends lost 5 bases and 7 bases respectively, with 12 bases between them. CDR3 DNA: TGTGCCAGCAGCGTGCGGGCCGGGAATGAGCAGTTCTTC. It yields the protein CASSVRAGNEQFF.

The CDR3 bases are TGTGCCAGCAGTGAAGAGGCTAGCGGGAGTTATGATACGCAGTATTTT. Translated, it gives CASSEEASGSYDTQYF. The chain couples TRBV6-1 to TRBJ2-3, with TRBD2 matching over 10 bases. J was trimmed by 6 bases and V by 1 base; bases with no gene match: 7. The CDR3 has 16 residues. Germline CDR1 MNHNS, CDR2 SASEGT.

The J gene is TRBJ2-3, the V gene TRBV5-4, with 8 nucleotides matching TRBD1. V trimming: 4 bases; J trimming: 2 bases; junction bases outside the gene matches: 12. Germline loops: CDR1 SGHNT, CDR2 YYREEE (reference sequence). This CDR3 spans 17 amino acids. This CDR3 is CASSLGQGPRDTDTQYF. CDR3 bases: TGTGCCAGCAGCCTCGGACAGGGTCCCCGGGACACAGATACGCAGTATTTT.

This clone was recorded a few times. The genes are TRBV25-1 and TRBJ2-1; D might be TRBD2 (5 bases). Germline lookup yields CDR1 MGHDK and CDR2 SYGVNS. The ends were cut back, 4 bases at V and 0 bases at J, with 13 bases in the middle. The CDR3 has 16 residues. The DNA for the CDR3 is TGTGCCAGCAGTGTACAAGGACTGAGCTCCTACAATGAGCAGTTCTTC. Translated, it gives CASSVQGLSSYNEQFF.

This clone occurred a few times. The J gene is TRBJ2-1, the V gene TRBV7-2, with D tentatively TRBD2 (5 bases). There are 14 residues in the CDR3. CDR1 is SGHTA, CDR2 FQGNSA, per germline. Trimming stripped 1 base from V and 7 bases from J, with 11 bases between. CDR3 region: CASSLDGGSNEQFF. The DNA for the CDR3 is TGTGCCAGCAGCTTAGACGGTGGGAGTAATGAGCAGTTCTTC.

The chain links TRBV7-2 to TRBJ2-7; 10 bases fit TRBD1. The germline V gene has CDR1 SGHTA and CDR2 FQGNSA. The CDR3 has 13 residues. Germline trimming cut 8 bases from V and 5 bases from J; bases unmatched to any gene: 6. CDR3 sequence: CASERQGANEQYF. The CDR3 DNA is TGTGCCAGCGAGCGACAGGGGGCGAACGAGCAGTACTTC.

V and J are TRBV15 and TRBJ2-5; 7 bases agree with TRBD1. Germline-derived CDR1 and CDR2 are LNHNV and YYDKDF (reference sequence). The CDR3 length is 14 residues. V trimming: 2 bases; J trimming: 4 bases; junction bases outside the gene matches: 4. The DNA of the CDR3 is TGTGCCACCAGCAGAAAGACAGGGTTAGAGACCCAGTACTTC. Residues: CATSRKTGLETQYF.

This clone has a handful of counts. The V and J genes are TRBV5-6 and TRBJ2-3; 10 bases agree with TRBD1. The trim removed 4 bases at V and 4 bases at J, leaving 3 bases unmatched. The CDR3 has 14 residues. The germline V gene has CDR1 SGHDT and CDR2 YYEEEE. The chain's CDR3 is CASSRDRGSDTQYF. CDR3 in DNA: TGTGCCAGCAGCCGGGACAGGGGTTCAGATACGCAGTATTTT.

This chain uses TRBV6-1 with TRBJ1-5, with TRBD1 as a possible D gene (5 bases). Trimming took 5 bases from V and 7 from J, leaving 12 bases between them. Germline V gene lookup returns CDR1 MNHNS and CDR2 SASEGT. The CDR3 runs to 13 residues. The CDR3 sequence: CASSFWGEQPQHF. The CDR3 coding sequence is TGTGCCAGCAGTTTTTGGGGGGAGCAGCCCCAGCATTTT.

There are many counts of this clone. This chain joins TRBV7-9 and TRBJ1-5; the match to TRBD1 covers 7 bases. The V gene end was trimmed by 3 bases and the J gene end by 6 bases; junction bases not matched to a gene: 2. This CDR3 comprises 13 residues. Germline values: CDR1 SEHNR, CDR2 FQNEAQ (reference sequence). CDR3 region: CASSLGDSQPQHF. In nucleotides, the CDR3 is TGTGCCAGCAGCTTGGGGGACAGTCAGCCCCAGCATTTT.

V is TRBV30 and J is TRBJ1-2, with no clear D. V lost 6 bases, J lost 8 bases, and 13 bases lay in between. The length of the CDR3 is 11 residues. Germline CDR1 and CDR2: GTSNPN and SVGIG (reference sequence). The CDR3 loop is CACHHNAGYTF. The CDR3 DNA is TGTGCCTGCCACCATAATGCGGGCTACACCTTC.